This TCR beta chain was captured by sequencing in a study of shared clonotypes between healthy human individuals. The CDR3 length is 17 residues. Germline V lookup: CDR1 SGHRS, CDR2 YFSETQ. V gave up 0 bases and J gave up 5 bases; unmatched junction bases: 14. Notes on the study in general: It was the non-shared clonotypes that had lower generation probabilities than clonotypes shared by all four donors. Sample collection involved blood only; tissue repertoires are likely different.

The table came from immunoSEQ multiplex PCR; TCRdb's copy has only in-frame clones and leaves some out. The sample holds about 2,500,000 clones, roughly 92% seen once. Points on this clone: Its target is not known.

This TCR was recovered from a man aged 18 to 35 in good health. Sequenced: naive CD4+ T cells sorted from blood. Described subset: CD45RA+ positively selected. The rearrangement joins TRBV5-1 to TRBJ2-7, with 7 nucleotides matching TRBD2. The CDR3 loop reads CASSLEGIRGSGNEQYF. CDR3 in DNA: TGCGCCAGCAGCTTGGAGGGCATCCGCGGGAGCGGAAACGAGCAGTACTTC. Variable domain in full (rest from reference TRBV5-1 and TRBJ2-7): KAGVTQTPRYLIKTRGQQVTLSCSPISGHRSVSWYQQTPGQGLQFLFEYFSETQRNKGNFPGRFSGRQFSNSRSEMNVSTLELGDSALYLCASSLEGIRGSGNEQYFGPGTRLTVT.